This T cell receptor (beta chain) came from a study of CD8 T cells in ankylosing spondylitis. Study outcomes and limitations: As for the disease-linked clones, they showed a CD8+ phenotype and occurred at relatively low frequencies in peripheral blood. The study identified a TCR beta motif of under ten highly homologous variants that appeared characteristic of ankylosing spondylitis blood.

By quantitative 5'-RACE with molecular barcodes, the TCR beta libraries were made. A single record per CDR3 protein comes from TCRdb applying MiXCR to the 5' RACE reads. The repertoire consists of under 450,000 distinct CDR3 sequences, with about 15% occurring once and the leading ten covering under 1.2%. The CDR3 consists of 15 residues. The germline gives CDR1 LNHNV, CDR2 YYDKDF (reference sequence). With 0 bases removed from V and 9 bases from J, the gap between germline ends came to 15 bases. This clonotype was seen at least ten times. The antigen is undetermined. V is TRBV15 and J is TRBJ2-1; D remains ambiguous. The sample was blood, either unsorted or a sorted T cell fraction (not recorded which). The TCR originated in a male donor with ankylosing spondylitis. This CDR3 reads CATSRDRMWDSEQFF. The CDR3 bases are TGTGCCACCAGCAGAGATCGTATGTGGGATAGTGAGCAGTTCTTC. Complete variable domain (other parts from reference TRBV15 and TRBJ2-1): DAMVIQNPRYQVTQFGKPVTLSCSQTLNHNVMYWYQQKSSQAPKLLFHYYDKDFNNEADTPDNFQSRRPNTSFCFLDIRSPGLGDTAMYLCATSRDRMWDSEQFFGPGTRLTVL.